This TCR beta chain was found in a study of CD8 T cells in Susac syndrome. Study-level information: Blood was drawn from Susac syndrome patients while they were therapy-naive, on corticosteroids, or on intravenous immunoglobulin alone. Study-level points and caveats: Clonal expansion was missing from Susac syndrome CD4+ T cell repertoires.

With V trimmed by 3 bases and J by 1 base, 6 bases remained unmatched. The CDR3 runs to 16 residues. The germline V gene encodes CDR1 MGHDK and CDR2 SYGVNS. TCR beta from blood CD8+ and CD4+ T cells was sequenced. TEMRA cells were FACS-enriched, with CD8+ and CD4+ T cells isolated negatively. cDNA came from about 0.5 to 1 ug RNA primed by random hexamers. TCRdb processed the immunoSEQ multiplex PCR reads anew with MiXCR; each CDR3 protein has one entry. The sample consists of under 150,000 distinct CDR3 sequences, about 94% of them appearing once. This clonotype has a single count. Its antigen is undetermined.

Sequenced material: CD4+ T cells from PBMCs. The J gene is TRBJ2-5, the V gene TRBV25-1, with 9 bases fitting TRBD2. The sequence was collected from a human donor with Susac syndrome. In DNA form, the CDR3 reads TGTGCCAGCAGTGAGATAGGGCGGGGGGGCCAAGAGACCCAGTACTTC. Protein: CASSEIGRGGQETQYF.